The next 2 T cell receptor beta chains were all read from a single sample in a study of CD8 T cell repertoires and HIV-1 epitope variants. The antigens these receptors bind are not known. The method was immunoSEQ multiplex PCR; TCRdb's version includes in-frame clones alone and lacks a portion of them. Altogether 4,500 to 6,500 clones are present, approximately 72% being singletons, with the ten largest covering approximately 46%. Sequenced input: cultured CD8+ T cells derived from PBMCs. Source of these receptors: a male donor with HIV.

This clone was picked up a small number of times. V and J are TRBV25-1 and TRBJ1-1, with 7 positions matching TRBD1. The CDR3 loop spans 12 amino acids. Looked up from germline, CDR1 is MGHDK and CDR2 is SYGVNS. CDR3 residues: CATGAGGTEAFF. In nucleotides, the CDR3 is TGTGCTACAGGGGCGGGTGGCACTGAAGCTTTCTTT. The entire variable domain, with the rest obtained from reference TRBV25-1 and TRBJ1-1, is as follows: EADIYQTPRYLVIGTGKKITLECSQTMGHDKMYWYQQDPGMELHLIHYSYGVNSTEKGDLSSESTVSRIRTEHFPLTLESARPSHTSQYLCATGAGGTEAFFGQGTRLTVV.

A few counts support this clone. The CDR3 DNA reads as TGTGCCAGCAGCGCCGGGACAGCATCACACTATGGCTACACCTTC. Its protein product is CASSAGTASHYGYTF. The chain is built from TRBV5-6 and TRBJ1-2; 7 nucleotides agree with TRBD1. J was trimmed by 3 bases and V by 4 bases; bases with no gene match: 9. The CDR3 extends over 15 amino acids. Germline V CDR1 and CDR2: SGHDT, YYEEEE.